This passage covers 26 T cell receptor beta chains from one sample sequenced in a study of siplizumab effects on memory and regulatory T cells. Assay: immunoSEQ multiplex PCR; the TCRdb copy retains only in-frame clones and omits some. Of some 110,000 clones listed, 90% to 95% are singletons. Sequencing used non-Treg CD4+ T cells sorted from blood. These receptors all come from a human donor in good health.

V and J are TRBV6-5 and TRBJ2-7; 7 bases agree with TRBD1. This CDR3 contains 13 residues. Losses at the gene ends were 5 bases for V and 2 bases for J; bases not matched to a gene: 3. Germline V lookup: CDR1 MNHEY, CDR2 SVGAGI. This chain's CDR3 is CASSRGLAYEQYF. CDR3 in DNA: TGTGCCAGCAGTAGGGGGCTCGCCTACGAGCAGTACTTC.

The chain carries TRBV7-2 and TRBJ1-5, with TRBD1 as a possible D gene (6 bases). The CDR3 covers 15 residues. Germline V CDR1 and CDR2: SGHTA, FQGNSA. V was shortened by 1 base and J by 5 bases, with 12 bases between the two germline ends. The CDR3 spells CASSLVGQLYQPQHF. The CDR3 nucleotides are TGTGCCAGCAGCTTAGTAGGACAGTTGTATCAGCCCCAGCATTTT.

The V call is TRBV29-1, the J call TRBJ1-2; the D is unclear. This CDR3 has 11 residues. The V end was cut by 2 bases, the J end by 2 bases, with 3 bases between. The germline V gene encodes CDR1 SQVTM and CDR2 ANQGSEA. The CDR3 loop reads CSVEQNYGYTF. As DNA, the CDR3 is TGCAGCGTTGAACAGAACTATGGCTACACCTTC.

Only a few counts were recorded for this clone. The V gene is TRBV5-1, the J gene TRBJ1-4; D is perhaps TRBD1 (6 bases). This CDR3 contains 14 residues. The germline V gene has CDR1 SGHRS and CDR2 YFSETQ. The V end was cut by 3 bases, the J end by 4 bases, with 10 bases between. CDR3 nucleotides: TGCGCCAGCAGCTCACAGGGTATTAATGAAAAACTGTTTTTT. It encodes CASSSQGINEKLFF.

The chain recombines TRBV19 with TRBJ2-7; D possibly matches TRBD1 or TRBD2 (5 bases each). Between the trimmed V and J ends, which lost 1 base and 3 bases, there was a span of 13 bases. The CDR3 consists of 15 residues. CDR1 and CDR2 from the germline V gene are LNHDA and SQIVND (reference sequence). Here the CDR3 DNA reads TGTGCCAGTAGTATAGCGGGGACGGGTAGCTACGAGCAGTACTTC. Encoded protein: CASSIAGTGSYEQYF.

CDR3 bases: TGTGCCAGCAGCGACACGGGACTCCCTTCGGAGACCCAGTACTTC. It is translated as CASSDTGLPSETQYF. V is TRBV9 and J is TRBJ2-5; a weak D match, TRBD2 (6 bases). CDR1 SGDLS and CDR2 YYNGEE come from the germline V gene. Trimming removed 3 bases at V and 5 bases at J, with 17 bases between. The CDR3 contains 15 residues.

This clone was found a few times. This chain uses TRBV5-6 with TRBJ2-4, with 13 bases aligning to TRBD2. J lost 0 bases, V lost 6 bases, and 9 bases had no gene match. The CDR3 is 18 amino acids. The germline V gene encodes CDR1 SGHDT and CDR2 YYEEEE. DNA for the CDR3: TGTGCCAGCACCCAACGGACTAGCGGGAGCCAAGCCAAAAACATTCAGTACTTC. This sequence encodes CASTQRTSGSQAKNIQYF.

The gene calls are TRBV11-1 and TRBJ2-7, with no clear D. Trimming took off 3 bases at V and 5 bases at J, with 11 bases between the two ends. Germline CDR1 SGHAT, CDR2 FQDESV (reference sequence). The CDR3 contains 13 residues. As DNA, the CDR3 is TGTGCCAGCAGCTTTACCCGATCGAACGAGCAGTACTTC. Translated: CASSFTRSNEQYF.

The V gene is TRBV2, the J gene TRBJ2-7; D gene unclear. The CDR3 runs 15 residues. Germline CDR1 SNHLY, CDR2 FYNNEI. V lost 2 bases and J 6 bases, leaving 17 bases between the germline ends. Here the CDR3 DNA reads TGTGCCAGCAGTGAACTGCAAGCAGAGATAAGCGAGCAGTACTTC. It translates to CASSELQAEISEQYF.

This rearrangement joins TRBV4-2 to TRBJ2-7; 11 bases match TRBD2. CDR3 length: 16 amino acids. Losses at the gene ends were 0 bases for V and 1 base for J; bases not matched to a gene: 2. Germline V CDR1 and CDR2: LGHNA, YNFKEQ. This CDR3 reads CASSQDRLAGSYEQYF. CDR3 coding DNA: TGTGCCAGCAGCCAAGATAGACTAGCGGGATCCTACGAGCAGTACTTC.

The chain recombines TRBV25-1 with TRBJ2-6; D not resolved. This CDR3 has 15 amino acids. V lost 3 bases to trimming and J lost 0 bases, with 6 bases between them. The germline CDR1 and CDR2 sequences are MGHDK and SYGVNS. CDR3 sequence reads: CASSEIDSGANVLTF. The CDR3 nucleotides read TGTGCCAGCAGTGAGATAGACTCTGGGGCCAACGTCCTGACTTTC.

This chain uses TRBV5-5 with TRBJ2-2; D is unclear. V lost 0 bases and J 1 base, leaving 4 bases between the germline ends. Looked up from germline, CDR1 is SGHKS and CDR2 is YYEKEE (reference sequence). This CDR3 has 14 amino acids. As DNA, the CDR3 is TGTGCCAGCAGCTTGGGACAGAACACCGGGGAGCTGTTTTTT. Translated, it gives CASSLGQNTGELFF.

The chain carries TRBV6-6 and TRBJ2-4; 9 bases map to TRBD1. Germline V CDR1 and CDR2: MNHNY, SVGAGI (reference sequence). This CDR3 is 16 amino acids long. V lost 6 bases and J lost 4; bases outside the gene matches: 10. CDR3 amino acids: CASSRTLGQGKNIQYF. Here the CDR3 DNA reads TGTGCCAGCAGCCGCACCCTCGGACAGGGGAAAAACATTCAGTACTTC.

About this clone: At the DNA level, this CDR3 is encoded by other sequences in the same sample as well. The chain couples TRBV5-4 to TRBJ2-2, with unresolved D. The CDR3 sequence is 12 residues long. The germline CDR1 and CDR2 sequences are SGHNT and YYREEE (reference sequence). V was cut by 4 bases and J by 1 base, with 2 bases left in between. The CDR3 loop reads CASSLNTGELFF. The CDR3 nucleotides read TGTGCCAGCAGCCTGAACACCGGGGAGCTGTTTTTT.

This clone was counted once. The rearrangement joins TRBV7-2 to TRBJ2-3; no reliable D call. V was clipped by 4 bases and J by 0 bases, with 11 bases between them. The CDR3 is 15 residues long. The V gene's germline CDR1 is SGHTA and CDR2 FQGNSA. The CDR3 loop reads CASSSRRLSTDTQYF. The CDR3 region has the DNA TGTGCCAGCAGCTCCCGTCGACTTAGCACAGATACGCAGTATTTT.

The chain has TRBV5-4 and TRBJ2-2; 16 bases agree with TRBD2. V lost 4 bases, J lost 4 bases, and 1 base stayed unmatched. Per germline, CDR1 SGHNT and CDR2 YYREEE (reference sequence). The CDR3 sequence is 16 residues long. DNA of the CDR3: TGTGCCAGCAGCGGGACTAGCGGGAGGGCCACCGGGGAGCTGTTTTTT. It encodes CASSGTSGRATGELFF.

This chain joins TRBV29-1 and TRBJ2-3; the D gene is possibly TRBD2 (5 bases). The CDR3 is 14 residues long. Trimming removed 5 bases at V and 4 bases at J, with 16 bases between. In germline, CDR1 is SQVTM, CDR2 ANQGSEA. CDR3 bases: TGCAGCGTTCTCAGCGGAGGTCTTCCAGATACGCAGTATTTT. Translating gives CSVLSGGLPDTQYF.

The CDR3 region is CASSSTAIAKNIQYF. CDR3 DNA sequence: TGTGCCAGCAGTTCGACCGCGATAGCCAAAAACATTCAGTACTTC. The chain uses TRBV6-5 and TRBJ2-4, with D unclear. V was pared by 4 bases and J by 0 bases, with 10 bases between. This CDR3 spans 15 amino acids. CDR1 and CDR2 (germline): MNHEY, SVGAGI.

The CDR3 sequence: CASSDKGCTDTQYF. CDR3 sequence (DNA): TGCGCCAGCAGTGATAAGGGATGCACAGATACGCAGTATTTT. The chain carries TRBV10-1 and TRBJ2-3; no reliable D call. The CDR3 contains 14 residues. Germline CDR1 WNHNN, CDR2 SYGVQD (reference sequence). The V gene lost 3 bases and the J gene lost 1 base, with 8 bases spanning the gap.

The gene calls are TRBV6-5 and TRBJ2-3, with 9 bases identical to TRBD2. This CDR3 has 14 residues. The trim removed 6 bases at V and 4 bases at J, leaving 5 bases unmatched. Germline values: CDR1 MNHEY, CDR2 SVGAGI. The CDR3 is CASRQLAGPDTQYF. The CDR3 DNA sequence: TGTGCCAGCAGGCAACTAGCGGGCCCAGATACGCAGTATTTT.

This clone occurred once. This chain uses TRBV4-2 with TRBJ1-5; no clear D gene. CDR3 length: 16 residues. Germline CDR1 is LGHNA and CDR2 is YNFKEQ. Trimming stripped 0 bases from V and 2 bases from J, with 11 bases between. CDR3 in amino acids: CASSQEQRVRNQPQHF. DNA for the CDR3: TGTGCCAGCAGCCAAGAACAGAGGGTACGCAATCAGCCCCAGCATTTT.

V is TRBV29-1 and J is TRBJ1-3; no clear D gene. V shed 4 bases and J shed 2 bases, with 18 bases lying between them. CDR3 size: 16 residues. Germline values: CDR1 SQVTM, CDR2 ANQGSEA. In DNA, the CDR3 is TGCAGCGTTGTCCTTGTCGACCCTTCGCCTGGAAACACCATATATTTT. This sequence encodes CSVVLVDPSPGNTIYF.

This clone was picked up one time. The rearrangement links TRBV5-5 to TRBJ1-5; 7 bases agree with TRBD1. This CDR3 comprises 17 residues. CDR1 and CDR2 (germline): SGHKS, YYEKEE (reference sequence). After removal of 3 bases from V and 4 bases from J, the junction contained 13 bases not matched to a gene. CDR3 DNA sequence: TGTGCCAGCAGCTCCACAGGGGCACTCCCTTTAAATCAGCCCCAGCATTTT. As protein: CASSSTGALPLNQPQHF.

The V and J genes are TRBV5-4 and TRBJ1-1; D not resolved. The V and J ends lost 2 bases and 8 bases respectively, with 10 bases between them. The CDR3 is 12 amino acids. The germline gives CDR1 SGHNT, CDR2 YYREEE (reference sequence). The CDR3 region is CASSFDRGEAFF. Written as DNA, the CDR3 is TGTGCCAGCAGCTTCGACCGCGGGGAAGCTTTCTTT.

The V call is TRBV30, the J call TRBJ2-5; D is undetermined. Germline CDR1 and CDR2: GTSNPN and SVGIG (reference sequence). The CDR3 has 11 residues. The germline V and J ends were trimmed by 0 bases and 11 bases, with 10 bases remaining between them. The CDR3 region is CAWSVRPVQYF. The CDR3 DNA is TGTGCCTGGAGTGTACGTCCGGTACAGTACTTC.

The genes are TRBV10-1 and TRBJ2-2, with D unresolved. Trimming removed 5 bases from V and 6 bases from J, with 16 bases in between. The length of the CDR3 is 15 residues. Germline CDR1 is WNHNN and CDR2 is SYGVQD (reference sequence). The CDR3 is CASSNLGSLPGELFF. As DNA, the CDR3 is TGCGCCAGCAGTAACCTAGGTAGCTTACCCGGGGAGCTGTTTTTT.